The sequence of this TCR beta chain was determined in a study of T cells after yellow fever vaccination. Study context: SMART-Seq v4 Ultra Low Input served to prepare low-cell-number fractions.

This clonotype has at least ten counts. TCRdb re-analysed the 5' RACE reads in MiXCR, keeping a single row per CDR3 protein. The sample has a few hundred thousand distinct CDR3 sequences, around 3.9% seen once. This TCR was recovered from a man between 18 and 35 years old who received the YFV17D yellow fever vaccine. The sequencing used PBMCs, collected 5 days after the yellow fever booster vaccination.

The CDR3 DNA is TGCAGTGCTAGGCATCTAGATTACGAGCAGTACTTC. Residues: CSARHLDYEQYF. This chain joins TRBV20-1 and TRBJ2-7; D remains ambiguous. The CDR3 is made up of 12 amino acids. The V end lost 3 bases, the J end lost 4 bases, and 10 bases lay between the germline ends. The V gene's germline CDR1 is DFQATT and CDR2 SNEGSKA (reference sequence).